This TCR beta chain was captured by sequencing in a study of blood T cell repertoires in COVID-19. In the study overall: Samples of COVID-19 (acute and convalescent) were obtained from the United States, Italy and Spain.

V was shortened by 4 bases and J by 7 bases, with 11 bases between the two germline ends. This CDR3 has 13 amino acids. Germline V gives CDR1 SQVTM, CDR2 ANQGSEA. Profiling relied on immunoSEQ multiplex PCR, and the TCRdb table lists in-frame clones only, not all of them. Of under 200,000 clones in the sample, about 88% are singletons; the top ten hold about 5%. Sample: peripheral blood. The chain carries TRBV29-1 and TRBJ1-6; no firm D call. This TCR came from a woman aged 80 or over with acute or convalescent COVID-19. This CDR3 is CSVGMDSNSPLHF. CDR3 bases: TGCAGCGTTGGTATGGACTCGAATTCACCCCTCCACTTT.